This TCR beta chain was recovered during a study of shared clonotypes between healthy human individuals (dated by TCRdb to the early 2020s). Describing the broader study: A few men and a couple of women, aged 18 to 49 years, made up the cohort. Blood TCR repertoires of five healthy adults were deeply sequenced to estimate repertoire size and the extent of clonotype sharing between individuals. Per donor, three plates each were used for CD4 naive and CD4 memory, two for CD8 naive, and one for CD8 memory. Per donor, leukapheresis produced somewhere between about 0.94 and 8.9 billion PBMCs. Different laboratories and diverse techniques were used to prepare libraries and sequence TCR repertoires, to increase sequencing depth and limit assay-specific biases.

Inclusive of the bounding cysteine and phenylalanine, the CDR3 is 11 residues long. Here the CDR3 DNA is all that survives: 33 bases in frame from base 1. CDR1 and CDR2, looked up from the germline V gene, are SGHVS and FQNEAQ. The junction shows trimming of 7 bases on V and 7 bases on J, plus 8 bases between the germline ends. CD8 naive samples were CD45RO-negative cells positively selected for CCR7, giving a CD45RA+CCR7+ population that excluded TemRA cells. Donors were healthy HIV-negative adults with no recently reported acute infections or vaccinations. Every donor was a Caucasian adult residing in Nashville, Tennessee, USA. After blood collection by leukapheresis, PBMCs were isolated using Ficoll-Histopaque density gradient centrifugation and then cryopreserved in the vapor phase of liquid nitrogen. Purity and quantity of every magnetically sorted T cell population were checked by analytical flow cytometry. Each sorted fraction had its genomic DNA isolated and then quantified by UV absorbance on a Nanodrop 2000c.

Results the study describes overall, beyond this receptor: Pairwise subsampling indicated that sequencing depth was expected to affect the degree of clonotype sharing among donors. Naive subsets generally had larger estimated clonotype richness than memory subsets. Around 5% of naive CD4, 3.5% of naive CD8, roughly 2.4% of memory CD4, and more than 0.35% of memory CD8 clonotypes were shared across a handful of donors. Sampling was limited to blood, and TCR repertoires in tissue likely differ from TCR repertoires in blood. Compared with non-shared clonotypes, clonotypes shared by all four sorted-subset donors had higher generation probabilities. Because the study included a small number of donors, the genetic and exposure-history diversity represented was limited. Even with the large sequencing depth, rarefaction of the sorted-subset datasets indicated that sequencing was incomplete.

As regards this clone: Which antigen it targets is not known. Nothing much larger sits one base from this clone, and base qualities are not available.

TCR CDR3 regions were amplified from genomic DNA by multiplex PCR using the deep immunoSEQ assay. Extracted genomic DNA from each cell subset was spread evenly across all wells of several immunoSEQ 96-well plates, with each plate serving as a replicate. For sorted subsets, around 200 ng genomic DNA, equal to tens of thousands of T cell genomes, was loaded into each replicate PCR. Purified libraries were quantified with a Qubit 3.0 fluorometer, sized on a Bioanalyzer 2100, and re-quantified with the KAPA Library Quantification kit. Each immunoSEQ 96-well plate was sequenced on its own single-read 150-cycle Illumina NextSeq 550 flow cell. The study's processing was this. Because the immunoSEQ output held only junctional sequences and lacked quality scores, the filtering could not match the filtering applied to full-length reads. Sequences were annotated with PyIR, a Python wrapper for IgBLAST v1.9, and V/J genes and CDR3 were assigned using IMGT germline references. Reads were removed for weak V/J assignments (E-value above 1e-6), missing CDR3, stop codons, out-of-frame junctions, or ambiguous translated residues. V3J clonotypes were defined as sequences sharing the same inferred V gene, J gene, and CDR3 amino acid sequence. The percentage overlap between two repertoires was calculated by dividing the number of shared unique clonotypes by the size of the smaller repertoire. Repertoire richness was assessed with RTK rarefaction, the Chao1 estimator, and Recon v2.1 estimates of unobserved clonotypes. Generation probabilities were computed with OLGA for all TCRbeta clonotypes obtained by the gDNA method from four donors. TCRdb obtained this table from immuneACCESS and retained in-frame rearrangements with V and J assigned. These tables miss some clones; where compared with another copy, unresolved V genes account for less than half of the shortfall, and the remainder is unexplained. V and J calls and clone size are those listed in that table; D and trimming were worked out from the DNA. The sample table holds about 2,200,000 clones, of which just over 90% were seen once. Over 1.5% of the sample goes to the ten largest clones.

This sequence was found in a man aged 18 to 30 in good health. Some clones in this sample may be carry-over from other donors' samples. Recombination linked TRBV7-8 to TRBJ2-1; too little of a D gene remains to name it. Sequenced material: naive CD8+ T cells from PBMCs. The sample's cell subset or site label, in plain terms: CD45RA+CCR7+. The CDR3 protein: CASTRTNEQFF. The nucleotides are TGTGCCAGCACTAGGACGAATGAGCAGTTCTTC.